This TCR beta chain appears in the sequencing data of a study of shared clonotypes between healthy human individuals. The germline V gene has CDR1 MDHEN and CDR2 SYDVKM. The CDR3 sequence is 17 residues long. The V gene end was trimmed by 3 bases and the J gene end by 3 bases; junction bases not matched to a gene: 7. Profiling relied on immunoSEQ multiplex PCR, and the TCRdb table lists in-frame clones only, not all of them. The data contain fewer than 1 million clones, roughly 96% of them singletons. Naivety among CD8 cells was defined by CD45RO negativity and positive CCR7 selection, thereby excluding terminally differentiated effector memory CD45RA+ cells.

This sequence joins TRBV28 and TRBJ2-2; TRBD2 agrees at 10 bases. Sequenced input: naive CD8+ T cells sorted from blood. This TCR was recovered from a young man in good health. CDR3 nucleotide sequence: TGTGCCAGCAGTTTGTTTAGCGGGAGGACTCACACCGGGGAGCTGTTTTTT. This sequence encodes CASSLFSGRTHTGELFF.